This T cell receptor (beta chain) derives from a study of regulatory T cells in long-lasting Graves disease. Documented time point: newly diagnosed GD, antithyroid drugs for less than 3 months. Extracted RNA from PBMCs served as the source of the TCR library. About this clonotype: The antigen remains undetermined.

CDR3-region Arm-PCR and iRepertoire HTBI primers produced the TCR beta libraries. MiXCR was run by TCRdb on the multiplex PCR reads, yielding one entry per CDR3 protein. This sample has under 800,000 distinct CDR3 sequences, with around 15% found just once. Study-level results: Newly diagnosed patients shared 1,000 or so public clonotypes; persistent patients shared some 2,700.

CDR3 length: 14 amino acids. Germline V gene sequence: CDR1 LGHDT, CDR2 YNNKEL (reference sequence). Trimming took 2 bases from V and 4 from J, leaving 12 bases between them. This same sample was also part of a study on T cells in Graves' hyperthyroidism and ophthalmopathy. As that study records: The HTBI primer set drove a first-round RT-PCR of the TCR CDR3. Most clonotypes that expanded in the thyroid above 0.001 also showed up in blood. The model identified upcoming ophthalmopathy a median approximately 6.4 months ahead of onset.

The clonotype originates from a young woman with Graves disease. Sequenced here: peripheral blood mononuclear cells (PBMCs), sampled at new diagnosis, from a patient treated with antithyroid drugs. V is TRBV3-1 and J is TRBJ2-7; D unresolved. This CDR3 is CASSQSWHGYEQYF. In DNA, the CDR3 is TGTGCCAGCAGCCAAAGTTGGCACGGATACGAGCAGTACTTC.